A selection of T cell receptor beta chains follows, all from one sample in a study of T cell responses to AZD1222 COVID-19 vaccine. Produced via immunoSEQ multiplex PCR; TCRdb's table is partial and in-frame only. The sample contains 120,000 or so clones, more than 70% of which appear only once. This material consisted of peripheral blood, taken on day 0 of AZD1222 vaccination. Receptor source: an adult in good health. CDR3s include the opening cysteine and the closing phenylalanine or tryptophan. The order of the fields is D gene, J gene, clone size, V gene, CDR3 protein, CDR3 DNA. A D gene is named only where the DNA matches it firmly. Clone size is shown for a subset of rows, as once, few, many or a class of expanded clone.

>TRBD2|TRBJ2-1|.|TRBV7-7
CASSAGLVGLNEQFF
TGTGCCAGCAGCGCCGGACTAGTGGGGCTCAATGAGCAGTTCTTC
>.|TRBJ1-1|.|TRBV9
CASSLRQDTEAFF
TGTGCCAGCAGCCTTCGACAGGACACTGAAGCTTTCTTT
>TRBD1|TRBJ2-7|few|TRBV3-1/TRBV3-2
CASSQERGQGWYEQYF
TGTGCCAGCAGCCAAGAGAGAGGACAGGGTTGGTACGAGCAGTACTTC
>TRBD1|TRBJ2-7|.|TRBV5-4
CASSLTRTGSEQYF
TGTGCCAGCAGCTTGACCAGGACAGGGAGCGAGCAGTACTTC
>TRBD1|TRBJ2-4|.|TRBV11-3
CARGQQIQYF
TGTGCCAGGGGACAGCAGATTCAGTACTTC
>.|TRBJ2-5|.|TRBV3-1/TRBV3-2
CASSQGSGGETQYF
TGTGCCAGCAGCCAAGGTAGCGGCGGGGAGACCCAGTACTTC
>.|TRBJ2-3|.|TRBV27
CASSSIVGQVGTDTQYF
TGTGCCAGCAGTTCCATTGTGGGGCAGGTTGGCACAGATACGCAGTATTTT
>.|TRBJ1-1|.|TRBV5-1
CASSTAGTEAFF
TGCGCCAGCAGCACGGCTGGGACTGAAGCTTTCTTT
>TRBD2|TRBJ2-1|once|TRBV5-6
CASRWGLAGSYNEQFF
TGTGCCAGCAGGTGGGGACTAGCGGGCTCCTACAATGAGCAGTTCTTC
>.|TRBJ2-2|.|TRBV6-2/TRBV6-3
CASSSPPEGLTTGELFF
TGTGCCAGCAGTTCCCCTCCTGAGGGACTGACTACCGGGGAGCTGTTTTTT
>TRBD1|TRBJ2-7|.|TRBV18
CASSPGTGAYEQYF
TGTGCCAGCTCGCCCGGGACAGGAGCCTACGAGCAGTACTTC
>TRBD2|TRBJ2-2|.|TRBV7-7
CASSSGLAGTGELFF
TGTGCCAGCAGCTCGGGACTAGCGGGGACCGGGGAGCTGTTTTTT
>.|TRBJ2-1|.|TRBV19
CASSFTVWGYNEQFF
TGTGCCAGTAGCTTTACTGTGTGGGGATACAATGAGCAGTTCTTC
>.|TRBJ2-1|once|TRBV27
CASSLSGSSYNEQFF
TGTGCCAGCAGTTTAAGTGGGAGCTCCTACAATGAGCAGTTCTTC
>TRBD1|TRBJ1-2|few|TRBV29-1
CSVRTGANYGYTF
TGCAGCGTTAGGACAGGAGCTAACTATGGCTACACCTTC
>TRBD1|TRBJ1-2|.|TRBV27
CASSLSGQGYYGYTF
TGTGCCAGCAGTCTGTCGGGACAGGGGTACTATGGCTACACCTTC
>TRBD2|TRBJ2-5|once|TRBV11-2
CASSRLAGAWAETQYF
TGTGCCAGCAGCAGATTAGCGGGAGCGTGGGCAGAGACCCAGTACTTC
>.|TRBJ2-5|few|TRBV6-5
CASRDVPGRETQYF
TGTGCCAGCAGGGACGTCCCAGGGAGAGAGACCCAGTACTTC
>TRBD1|TRBJ1-1|.|TRBV7-3
CASSSTGGGGGNTEAFF
TGTGCCAGCAGCTCTACAGGGGGCGGAGGTGGAAACACTGAAGCTTTCTTT
>.|TRBJ2-7|.|TRBV6-5
CASRGTYEQYF
TGTGCCAGCAGAGGTACCTACGAGCAGTACTTC